This TCR beta chain came from a study of T cell responses to AZD1222 COVID-19 vaccine. Measured with immunoSEQ multiplex PCR; TCRdb has only the in-frame clones, and not every one. This sample yields about 74,000 clones, of which about nine tenths are seen a single time; under 3% belongs to the top ten. Germline lookup yields CDR1 MNHNS and CDR2 SASEGT. This CDR3 has 15 amino acids. Trimming stripped 3 bases from V and 6 bases from J, with 15 bases between. The material was peripheral blood, obtained on day 0 of AZD1222 vaccination. This TCR was recovered from an adult in good health. The rearrangement joins TRBV6-1 to TRBJ1-3, with a weak D call TRBD1 (6 bases). The chain's CDR3 is CASSDPGVLINTIYF. The CDR3, as DNA: TGTGCCAGCAGTGATCCAGGGGTCCTGATAAACACCATATATTTT.